This T cell receptor beta chain was recorded in a study of regulatory T cells in long-lasting Graves disease. Arm-PCR with iRepertoire HTBI primers amplified the CDR3 regions for these TCR beta libraries. MiXCR was run by TCRdb on the multiplex PCR reads, yielding one entry per CDR3 protein. In the table there are approximately 270,000 distinct CDR3 sequences, about 17% of which are singletons. Time point reported: newly diagnosed GD, antithyroid drugs for less than 3 months. RNA isolated from PBMCs was used to make the TCR library. This clonotype was detected ten times or more. The junction shows a germline mismatch at one end, possibly a read error. In addition, the sample was reused for a study of T cells in Graves' hyperthyroidism and ophthalmopathy.

The sequenced sample was peripheral blood mononuclear cells (PBMCs), obtained at new diagnosis, from a patient treated with antithyroid drugs. The clonotype was recovered from a woman under 40 with Graves disease.

The CDR3 DNA reads as TGTGCCAGCAGCCCACCGCGGGTCGAGTTT. This codes for CASSPPRVEF. This chain joins TRBV11-2 and TRBJ2-3; tentatively, D is TRBD2 (5 bases). The CDR3 is 10 residues long. CDR1 is SGHAT and CDR2 is FQNNGV in the germline V gene.